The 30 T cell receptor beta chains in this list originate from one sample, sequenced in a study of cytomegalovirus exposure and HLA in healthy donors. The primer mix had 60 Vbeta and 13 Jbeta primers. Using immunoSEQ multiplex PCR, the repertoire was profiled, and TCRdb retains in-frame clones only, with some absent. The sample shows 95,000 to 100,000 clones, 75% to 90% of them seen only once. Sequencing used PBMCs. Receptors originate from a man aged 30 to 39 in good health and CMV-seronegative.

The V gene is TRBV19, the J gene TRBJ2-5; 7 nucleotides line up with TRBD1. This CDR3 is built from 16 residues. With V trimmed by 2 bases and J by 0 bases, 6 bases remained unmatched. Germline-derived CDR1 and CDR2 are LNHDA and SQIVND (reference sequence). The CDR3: CASSIWPTGNQETQYF. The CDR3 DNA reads TGTGCCAGTAGTATATGGCCGACAGGGAACCAAGAGACCCAGTACTTC.

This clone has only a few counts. CDR3: CASSVLPGQGSGANVLTF. CDR3 coding DNA: TGTGCCAGTAGTGTACTCCCGGGACAGGGGTCTGGGGCCAACGTCCTGACTTTC. This chain connects TRBV19 to TRBJ2-6; 10 bases align to TRBD1. The germline CDR1 and CDR2 sequences are LNHDA and SQIVND (reference sequence). Trimming removed 5 bases from V and 1 base from J; junction bases left unmatched: 8. This CDR3 is built from 18 residues.

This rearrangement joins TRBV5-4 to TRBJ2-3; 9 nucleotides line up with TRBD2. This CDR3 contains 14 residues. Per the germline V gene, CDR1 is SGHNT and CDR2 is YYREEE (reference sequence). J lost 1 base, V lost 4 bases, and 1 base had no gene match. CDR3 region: CASSQREGTDTQYF. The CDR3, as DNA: TGTGCCAGCAGCCAGCGGGAGGGCACAGATACGCAGTATTTT.

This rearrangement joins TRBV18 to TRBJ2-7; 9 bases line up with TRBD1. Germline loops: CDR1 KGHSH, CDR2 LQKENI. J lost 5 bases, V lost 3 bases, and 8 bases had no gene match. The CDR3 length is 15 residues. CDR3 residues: CASSPQQGAGDEQYF. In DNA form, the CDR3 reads TGTGCCAGCTCACCTCAACAGGGGGCAGGAGACGAGCAGTACTTC.

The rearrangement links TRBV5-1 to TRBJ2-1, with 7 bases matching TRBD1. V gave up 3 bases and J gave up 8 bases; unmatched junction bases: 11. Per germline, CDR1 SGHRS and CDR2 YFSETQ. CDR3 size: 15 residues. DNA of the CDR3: TGCGCCAGCAGCTACCGAGGGGGCGCTGTATATGAGCAGTTCTTC. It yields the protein CASSYRGGAVYEQFF. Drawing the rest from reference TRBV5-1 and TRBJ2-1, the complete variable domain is KAGVTQTPRYLIKTRGQQVTLSCSPISGHRSVSWYQQTPGQGLQFLFEYFSETQRNKGNFPGRFSGRQFSNSRSEMNVSTLELGDSALYLCASSYRGGAVYEQFFGPGTRLTVL.

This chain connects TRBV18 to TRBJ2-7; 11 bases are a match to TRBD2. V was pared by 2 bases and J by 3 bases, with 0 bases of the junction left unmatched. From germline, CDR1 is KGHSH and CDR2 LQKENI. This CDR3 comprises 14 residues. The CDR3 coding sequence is TGTGCCAGCTCACCAACTAGCGGGGGCTACGAGCAGTACTTC. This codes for CASSPTSGGYEQYF.

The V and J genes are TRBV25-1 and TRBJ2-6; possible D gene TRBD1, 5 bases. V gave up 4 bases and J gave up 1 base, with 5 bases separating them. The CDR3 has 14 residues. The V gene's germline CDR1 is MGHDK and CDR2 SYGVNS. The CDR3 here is CASSAGSGANVLTF. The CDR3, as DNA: TGTGCCAGCAGTGCAGGGTCTGGGGCCAACGTCCTGACTTTC.

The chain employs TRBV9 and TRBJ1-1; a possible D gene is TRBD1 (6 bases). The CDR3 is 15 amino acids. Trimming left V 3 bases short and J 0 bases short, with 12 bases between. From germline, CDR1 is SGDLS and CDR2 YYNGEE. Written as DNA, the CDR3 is TGTGCCAGCAGCGGTACGGGACATATGAACACTGAAGCTTTCTTT. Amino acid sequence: CASSGTGHMNTEAFF.

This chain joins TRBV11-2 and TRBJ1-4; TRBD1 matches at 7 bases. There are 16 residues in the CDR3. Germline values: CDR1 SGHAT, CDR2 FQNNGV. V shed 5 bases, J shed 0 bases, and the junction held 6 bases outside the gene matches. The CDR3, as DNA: TGTGCCAGCAGCCCACAGGGGAGTTCAACTAATGAAAAACTGTTTTTT. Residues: CASSPQGSSTNEKLFF. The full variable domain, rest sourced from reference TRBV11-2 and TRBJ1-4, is EAGVAQSPRYKIIEKRQSVAFWCNPISGHATLYWYQQILGQGPKLLIQFQNNGVVDDSQLPKDRFSAERLKGVDSTLKIQPAKLEDSAVYLCASSPQGSSTNEKLFFGSGTQLSVL.

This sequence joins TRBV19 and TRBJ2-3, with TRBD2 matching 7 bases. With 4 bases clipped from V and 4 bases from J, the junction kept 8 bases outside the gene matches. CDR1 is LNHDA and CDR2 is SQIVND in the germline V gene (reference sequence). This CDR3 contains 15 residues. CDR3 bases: TGTGCCAGTAGTACACCGGGACTACGGCCAGATACGCAGTATTTT. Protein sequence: CASSTPGLRPDTQYF.

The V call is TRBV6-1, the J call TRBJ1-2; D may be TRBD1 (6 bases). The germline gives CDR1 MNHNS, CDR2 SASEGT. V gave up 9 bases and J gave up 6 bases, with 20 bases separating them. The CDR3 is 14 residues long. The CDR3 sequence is CASRRPAGADGYTF. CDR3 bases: TGTGCCAGTCGTCGGCCGGCAGGGGCTGATGGCTACACCTTC.

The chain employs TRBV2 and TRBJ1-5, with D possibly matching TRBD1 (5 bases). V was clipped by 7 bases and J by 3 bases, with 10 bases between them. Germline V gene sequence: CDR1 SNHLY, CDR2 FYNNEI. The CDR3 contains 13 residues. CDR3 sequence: CASIKDTNQPQHF. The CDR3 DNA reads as TGTGCCAGCATCAAGGACACCAATCAGCCCCAGCATTTT.

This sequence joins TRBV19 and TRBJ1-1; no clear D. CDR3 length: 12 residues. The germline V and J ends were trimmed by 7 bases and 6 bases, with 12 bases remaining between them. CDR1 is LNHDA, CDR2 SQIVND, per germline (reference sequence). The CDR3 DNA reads TGTGCCAGTACTCTAGGAGGATCTGAAGCTTTCTTT. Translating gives CASTLGGSEAFF.

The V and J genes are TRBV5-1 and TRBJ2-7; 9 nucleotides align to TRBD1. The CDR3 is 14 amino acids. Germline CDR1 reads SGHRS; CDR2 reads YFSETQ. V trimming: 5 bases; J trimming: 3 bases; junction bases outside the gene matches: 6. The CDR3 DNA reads TGCGCCAGCAGTTTCGGACAGGGGTTCTACGAGCAGTACTTC. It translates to CASSFGQGFYEQYF.

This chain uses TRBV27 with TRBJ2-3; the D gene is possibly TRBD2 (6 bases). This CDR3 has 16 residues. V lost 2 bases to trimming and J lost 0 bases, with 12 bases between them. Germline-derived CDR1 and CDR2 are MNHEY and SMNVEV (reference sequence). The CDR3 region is CASSLGRGQSTDTQYF. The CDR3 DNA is TGTGCCAGCAGTTTAGGGCGGGGTCAGAGCACAGATACGCAGTATTTT.

The chain's CDR3 is CASSVDDVGGSVYEQYF. The DNA of the CDR3 is TGTGCCAGCAGCGTAGATGATGTTGGCGGGAGTGTCTACGAGCAGTACTTC. The V call is TRBV9, the J call TRBJ2-7; 7 positions agree with TRBD2. J was trimmed by 3 bases and V by 0 bases; bases with no gene match: 12. The germline V gene encodes CDR1 SGDLS and CDR2 YYNGEE. The CDR3 is made up of 17 amino acids. The whole variable domain, filled in from reference TRBV9 and TRBJ2-7, reads DSGVTQTPKHLITATGQRVTLRCSPRSGDLSVYWYQQSLDQGLQFLIQYYNGEERAKGNILERFSAQQFPDLHSELNLSSLELGDSALYFCASSVDDVGGSVYEQYFGPGTRLTVT.

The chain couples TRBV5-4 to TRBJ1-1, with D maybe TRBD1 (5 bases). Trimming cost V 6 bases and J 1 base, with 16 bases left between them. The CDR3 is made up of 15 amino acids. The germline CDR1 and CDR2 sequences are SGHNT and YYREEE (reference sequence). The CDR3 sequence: CASKLYRSSNTEAFF. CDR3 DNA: TGTGCCAGCAAACTATACAGGTCGTCGAACACTGAAGCTTTCTTT.

The CDR3 here is CAREGGNTDTQYF. As DNA, the CDR3 is TGTGCCCGGGAGGGTGGTAACACAGATACGCAGTATTTT. The V and J genes are TRBV30 and TRBJ2-3, with TRBD2 identical over 8 bases. Losses at the gene ends were 8 bases for V and 2 bases for J; bases not matched to a gene: 6. CDR1 GTSNPN and CDR2 SVGIG come from the germline V gene (reference sequence). The CDR3 length is 13 residues.

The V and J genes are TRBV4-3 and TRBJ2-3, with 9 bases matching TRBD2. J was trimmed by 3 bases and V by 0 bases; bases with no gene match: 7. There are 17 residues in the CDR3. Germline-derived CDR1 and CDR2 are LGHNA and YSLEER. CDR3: CASSQDSEREETDTQYF. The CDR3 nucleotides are TGCGCCAGCAGCCAAGATTCAGAGCGGGAGGAAACAGATACGCAGTATTTT.

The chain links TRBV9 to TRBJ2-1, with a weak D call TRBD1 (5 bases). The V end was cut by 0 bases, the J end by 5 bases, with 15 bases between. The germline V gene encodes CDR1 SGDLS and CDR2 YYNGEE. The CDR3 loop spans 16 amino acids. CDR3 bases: TGTGCCAGCAGCGTAGCTGGGGCTAGAGCCCACAATGAGCAGTTCTTC. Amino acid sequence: CASSVAGARAHNEQFF.

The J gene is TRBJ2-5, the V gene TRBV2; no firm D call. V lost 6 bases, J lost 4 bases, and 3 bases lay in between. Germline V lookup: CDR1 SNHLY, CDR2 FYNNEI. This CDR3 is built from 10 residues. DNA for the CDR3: TGTGCCAGCAGGGCAGAGACCCAGTACTTC. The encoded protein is CASRAETQYF.

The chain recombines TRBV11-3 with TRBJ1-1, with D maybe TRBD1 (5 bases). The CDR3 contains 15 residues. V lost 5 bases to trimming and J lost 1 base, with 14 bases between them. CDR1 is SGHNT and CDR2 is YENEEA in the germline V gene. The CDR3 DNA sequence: TGTGCCAGCAGCAAATCGGGACTCTCGAACACTGAAGCTTTCTTT. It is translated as CASSKSGLSNTEAFF.

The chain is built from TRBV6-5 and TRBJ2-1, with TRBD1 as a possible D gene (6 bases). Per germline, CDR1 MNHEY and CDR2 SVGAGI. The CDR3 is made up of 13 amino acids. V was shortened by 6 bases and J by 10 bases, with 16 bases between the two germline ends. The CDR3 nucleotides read TGTGCCAGCAGCCGTGGACAGCTTTTCGAGCAGTTCTTC. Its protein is CASSRGQLFEQFF.

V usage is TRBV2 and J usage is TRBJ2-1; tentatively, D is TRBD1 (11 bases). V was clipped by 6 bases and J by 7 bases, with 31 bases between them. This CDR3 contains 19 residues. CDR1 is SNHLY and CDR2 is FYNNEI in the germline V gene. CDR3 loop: CASRIRDRGASGSRNEQFF. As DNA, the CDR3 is TGTGCCAGCAGGATCCGGGACAGGGGGGCTAGCGGGAGCCGAAATGAGCAGTTCTTC.

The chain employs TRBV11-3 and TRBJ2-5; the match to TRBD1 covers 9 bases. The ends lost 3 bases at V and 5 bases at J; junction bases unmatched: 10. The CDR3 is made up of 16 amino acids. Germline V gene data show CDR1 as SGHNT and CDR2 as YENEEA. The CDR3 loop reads CASSLAPGQGLETQYF. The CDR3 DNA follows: TGTGCCAGCAGCTTGGCACCGGGACAGGGATTGGAGACCCAGTACTTC.

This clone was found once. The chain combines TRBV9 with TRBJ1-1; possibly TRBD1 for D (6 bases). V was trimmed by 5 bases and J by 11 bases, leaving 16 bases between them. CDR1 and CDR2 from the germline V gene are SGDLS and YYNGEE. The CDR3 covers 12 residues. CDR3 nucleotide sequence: TGTGCCAGCAGTCGATGGGGGCAGGGGGCTTTCTTT. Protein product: CASSRWGQGAFF.

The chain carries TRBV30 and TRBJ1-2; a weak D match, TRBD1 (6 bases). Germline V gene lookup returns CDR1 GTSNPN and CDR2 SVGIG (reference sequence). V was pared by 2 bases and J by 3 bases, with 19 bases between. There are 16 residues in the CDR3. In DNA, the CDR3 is TGTGCCTGGAGTCGACCGGACCGACAGGACCACTATGGCTACACCTTC. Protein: CAWSRPDRQDHYGYTF. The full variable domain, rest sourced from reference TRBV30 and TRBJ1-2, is SQTIHQWPATLVQPVGSPLSLECTVEGTSNPNLYWYRQAAGRGLQLLFYSVGIGQISSEVPQNLSASRPQDRQFILSSKKLLLSDSGFYLCAWSRPDRQDHYGYTFGSGTRLTVV.

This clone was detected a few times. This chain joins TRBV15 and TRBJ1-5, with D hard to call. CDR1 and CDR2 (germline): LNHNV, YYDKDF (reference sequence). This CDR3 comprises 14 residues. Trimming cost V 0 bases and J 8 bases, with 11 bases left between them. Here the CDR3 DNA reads TGTGCCACCAGCAGAGATCAACGGCGGGAGCCCCAGCATTTT. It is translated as CATSRDQRREPQHF.

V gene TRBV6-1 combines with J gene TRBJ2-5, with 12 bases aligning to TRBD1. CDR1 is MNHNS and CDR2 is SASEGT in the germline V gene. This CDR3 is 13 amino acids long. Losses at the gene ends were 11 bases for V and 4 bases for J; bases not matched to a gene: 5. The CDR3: CAGGQGAAETQYF. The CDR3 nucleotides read TGTGCCGGGGGACAGGGGGCTGCAGAGACCCAGTACTTC.

CDR3 DNA sequence: TGTGCCAGCAGTTTAGGGGCAGGGTCAGCAGATACGCAGTATTTT. It is translated as CASSLGAGSADTQYF. This rearrangement joins TRBV27 to TRBJ2-3, with D perhaps TRBD1 (5 bases). Per germline, CDR1 MNHEY and CDR2 SMNVEV (reference sequence). Trimming left V 2 bases short and J 4 bases short, with 13 bases between. CDR3 length: 15 residues.